The rows below give T cell receptor beta chains drawn from one sample of a study of T cells in Graves' hyperthyroidism and ophthalmopathy. TCRdb analysed the multiplex PCR reads with MiXCR anew, one entry per CDR3 protein. The repertoire holds a few hundred thousand distinct CDR3 sequences, around 14% seen once, with 15% to 20% in the top ten. Sequencing was performed on blood. The receptors shown here come from a woman aged 18-29 years with Graves' hyperthyroidism. The CDR3 runs from the conserved cysteine through the conserved F or W. D genes are given only for firm matches. The size field is filled for only some rows; it gives once, few, many or a size class.

>TRBJ1-6|TRBD1|TRBV27|many
TGTGCCAGCAGTTTAGGACAGGGGGAAAATTCACCCCTCCACTTT
CASSLGQGENSPLHF
>TRBJ2-1|NA|TRBV12-3/TRBV12-4|many
TGTGCCAGCAGTAGCGTCCAATTGGGGGGCTACTACAATGAGCAGTTCTTC
CASSSVQLGGYYNEQFF
>TRBJ1-1|NA|TRBV19|NA
TGTGCCAGTAGTATAGATCCCCACCTAATGAACACTGAAGCTTTCTTT
CASSIDPHLMNTEAFF
>TRBJ2-1|TRBD2|TRBV7-2|many
TGTGCCAGCAGCTTTGAGCCCGGGACTAGCCCCCTCGCTGAGCAGTTCTTC
CASSFEPGTSPLAEQFF
>TRBJ2-3|NA|TRBV9|many
TGTGCCAGCAGCGTTGATCGAATAGGGGGCACAGATACGCAGTATTTT
CASSVDRIGGTDTQYF
>TRBJ2-2|TRBD2|TRBV27|NA
TGTGCCAGCAGTTTACGACTAGCGGGAGTCTTATCGGGGACCGGGGAGCTGTTTTTT
CASSLRLAGVLSGTGELFF
>TRBJ1-6|TRBD1|TRBV30|many
TGTGCCTGGATGGGACAGACTAGGTCACCCCTCCACTTT
CAWMGQTRSPLHF
>TRBJ1-1|NA|TRBV4-2|NA
TGTGCCAGCAGCCCAACACAGGGACTCAACACTGAAGCTTTCTTT
CASSPTQGLNTEAFF
>TRBJ2-5|NA|TRBV12-3/TRBV12-4|many
TGTGCCAGCAGCGCAATGACTACGGGGCAGACCCAGTACTTC
CASSAMTTGQTQYF
>TRBJ2-1|TRBD1|TRBV20-1|many
TGCAGTGCTGCCCTTGGACAGGGTACCAATGAGCAGTTCTTC
CSAALGQGTNEQFF
>TRBJ2-2|NA|TRBV5-4|NA
TGTGCCAGCAGCTTACCAGGGGCCCCGAACACCGGGGAGCTGTTTTTT
CASSLPGAPNTGELFF
>TRBJ2-5|NA|TRBV7-7|many
TGTGCTAGCAGCTCGGACGGACAAGAGACCCAGTACTTC
CASSSDGQETQYF
>TRBJ1-2|NA|TRBV12-3/TRBV12-4|many
TGTGCCAGCACCGATTGGGACACCCACGCCGGCAACTATGGCTACACCTTC
CASTDWDTHAGNYGYTF
>TRBJ1-2|NA|TRBV4-1|few
TGCGCCAGCAGCCAAGATCCGAGGGGGGCAGGAGGGACTAACTATGGCTACACCTTC
CASSQDPRGAGGTNYGYTF
>TRBJ2-7|TRBD1|TRBV30|many
TGTGCCTGGAGGGGACAGGGGGACGAGCAGTACTTC
CAWRGQGDEQYF
>TRBJ1-1|NA|TRBV2|many
TGTGCCAGCAGTCCTACACAGATGAACACTGAAGCTTTCTTT
CASSPTQMNTEAFF
>TRBJ1-2|NA|TRBV25-1|many
TGTGCCAGCACTCCCTCGGGGCCAGGTGGCGGCTACACCTTC
CASTPSGPGGGYTF
>TRBJ2-1|TRBD1|TRBV27|NA
TGTGCCAGCAGTTTAGCAGGACAGGAGGAGTTCTTC
CASSLAGQEEFF
>TRBJ1-4|NA|TRBV4-1|NA
TGCGCCAGCAGCCAAGACGGGGAAAAACTGTTTTTT
CASSQDGEKLFF
>TRBJ2-7|NA|TRBV3-1|many
TGTGCCAGCAGCCAAGCGACTCTGGCCTACGAGCAGTACTTC
CASSQATLAYEQYF
>TRBJ2-1|NA|TRBV19|many
TGTGCCAGTAGTATCCCCCCTAGCGTAGAGCAGTTCTTC
CASSIPPSVEQFF
>TRBJ1-1|NA|TRBV11-2|many
TGTGCCAGCAGCTCATCCCCGGTGGGCACTGAAGCTTTCTTT
CASSSSPVGTEAFF
>TRBJ2-1|TRBD1|TRBV7-2|NA
TGTGCCAGCAGCCTAAGGTCAAGGGGGCTCAACAATGAGCAGTTCTTC
CASSLRSRGLNNEQFF
>TRBJ2-7|NA|TRBV12-3/TRBV12-4|many
TGTGCCAGCATGAGGGATGACAGCTCCTACGAGCAGTACTTC
CASMRDDSSYEQYF
>TRBJ1-2|TRBD1|TRBV19|NA
TGTGCCAGCCGGTGGGACAGGAGGCACTATGGCTACACCTTC
CASRWDRRHYGYTF
>TRBJ1-5|NA|TRBV12-3/TRBV12-4|many
TGTGCCAGCAGTCCCACAGGGATTCAGCCCCAGCATTTT
CASSPTGIQPQHF
>TRBJ1-2|NA|TRBV24-1|many
TGTGCCACCAGTGATTTGGTGGAAGGCTACACCTTC
CATSDLVEGYTF
>TRBJ1-1|NA|TRBV19|many
TGTGCCAGTAGTAGCCCCCCGGAGGCCACTGAAGCTTTCTTT
CASSSPPEATEAFF
>TRBJ2-1|NA|TRBV15|many
TGTGCCACCAGCAGATACCAACCTACTAGCAGAGACAATGAGCAGTTCTTC
CATSRYQPTSRDNEQFF
>TRBJ1-2|NA|TRBV30|many
TGTGCCTGGAGTGTTTTAGGGAACTACTATGGCTACACCTTC
CAWSVLGNYYGYTF
>TRBJ1-3|NA|TRBV18|NA
TGTGCCAGCTCACCAGGGGCAGCCTCTGGAAACACCATATATTTT
CASSPGAASGNTIYF
>TRBJ1-1|NA|TRBV20-1|few
TGCAGTGCTAGGCCCTCCCTAGGGGCTCACACTGAAGCTTTCTTT
CSARPSLGAHTEAFF
>TRBJ2-1|NA|TRBV5-4|NA
TGTGCCAGCAGCTTGGGCGGGAGTGGAGGGGGGAATGAGCAGTTCTTC
CASSLGGSGGGNEQFF
>TRBJ1-6|TRBD1|TRBV19|few
TGTGCCAGTAGTCCGGACAGGGATTATGCTAATTCACCCCTCCACTTT
CASSPDRDYANSPLHF
>TRBJ1-1|NA|TRBV29-1|few
TGCAGCGTTGAAGGCTGGAACACTGAAGCTTTCTTT
CSVEGWNTEAFF
>TRBJ1-1|TRBD1|TRBV2|NA
TGTGCCAGCAGTATCGTCCGGGACAGGTCTGAAGCTTTCTTT
CASSIVRDRSEAFF
>TRBJ2-5|TRBD1|TRBV20-1|many
TGCAGTGCCCCTTCAGGGGGCAAGGAGACCCAGTACTTC
CSAPSGGKETQYF